The next 19 T cell receptor beta chains were all read from a single sample in a study of vaccination effects on CD4 cells after COVID-19. Profiled with immunoSEQ multiplex PCR; TCRdb holds only in-frame clones, not every one. The table lists almost 15,000 clones, approximately 83% of them singletons. These receptors' targets are unknown. Antigen-specific CD4+ T cells were expanded (with viral peptide pools) by the ViraFEST assay ahead of sequencing. When 10 to 11 days of culture had elapsed, CD4+ T cells were isolated. This individual tested PCR-positive for SARS-CoV-2 infection between March and December 2020. Participants completed two doses of the BNT162b2 or mRNA-1273 vaccine. The sample here was CD4+ T cells from PBMCs cultured with HCoV-NL63 spike peptides, taken after COVID-19 vaccination. All receptors derive from a human donor who had a prior SARS-CoV-2 infection.

J is TRBJ2-1 and V is TRBV11-3; D may correspond to TRBD1 or TRBD2 (6 bases each). V lost 5 bases and J lost 2, with 13 bases in between. Germline V CDR1 and CDR2: SGHNT, YENEEA. The CDR3 spans 15 residues. The DNA of the CDR3 is TGTGCCAGCAGCCACGGGGGCGGGGCCTACAATGAGCAGTTCTTC. Translation gives CASSHGGGAYNEQFF.

This CDR3 is CASSQGMLTEAFF. CDR3 bases: TGTGCCAGCAGCCAGGGAATGCTTACTGAAGCTTTCTTT. This rearrangement joins TRBV3-1 (or the pseudogene TRBV3-2) to TRBJ1-1, with no clear D. The V end lost 3 bases, the J end lost 5 bases, and 10 bases lay between the germline ends. Germline CDR1 reads LGHDT; CDR2 reads YNNKEL (reference sequence). The CDR3 consists of 13 residues.

The J gene is TRBJ1-3, the V gene TRBV15; D might be TRBD1 (6 bases). The germline gives CDR1 LNHNV, CDR2 YYDKDF (reference sequence). The germline V and J ends were trimmed by 0 bases and 4 bases, with 10 bases remaining between them. The CDR3 is 15 residues long. CDR3 region: CATSRDQGTGNTIYF. The CDR3 nucleotides are TGTGCCACCAGCAGAGATCAGGGGACGGGAAACACCATATATTTT.

The rearrangement links TRBV27 to TRBJ1-5; D is possibly TRBD1 (5 bases). The germline V and J ends were trimmed by 7 bases and 8 bases, with 18 bases remaining between them. CDR1 and CDR2 (germline): MNHEY, SMNVEV (reference sequence). The CDR3 has 14 residues. DNA of the CDR3: TGTGCCAGCACCCCACGGGGCCTAATCAAGCCCCAGCATTTT. This sequence encodes CASTPRGLIKPQHF.

The rearrangement links TRBV19 to TRBJ2-7, with D perhaps TRBD2 (6 bases). The CDR3 has 14 residues. V shed 3 bases and J shed 2 bases, with 11 bases lying between them. The germline CDR1 and CDR2 sequences are LNHDA and SQIVND (reference sequence). The CDR3 DNA follows: TGTGCCAGTAGTATTGGAGGGAAGACCTACGAGCAGTACTTC. It encodes CASSIGGKTYEQYF.

The chain links TRBV25-1 to TRBJ2-7; 10 nucleotides agree with TRBD1. The germline V gene has CDR1 MGHDK and CDR2 SYGVNS. J lost 2 bases, V lost 3 bases, and 4 bases had no gene match. The CDR3 is 15 residues long. As DNA, the CDR3 is TGTGCCAGCAGTGATTCCGGGACAGGGGCCTACGAGCAGTACTTC. Its protein product is CASSDSGTGAYEQYF.

V and J are TRBV27 and TRBJ1-4; TRBD1 is a possible D gene (6 bases). Germline V CDR1 and CDR2: MNHEY, SMNVEV (reference sequence). The CDR3 is 14 amino acids. Between the trimmed V and J ends, which lost 7 bases and 0 bases, there was a span of 9 bases. The CDR3 DNA sequence: TGTGCCAGCACGGGACATTCAACTAATGAAAAACTGTTTTTT. Protein product: CASTGHSTNEKLFF.

The J gene is TRBJ2-6, the V gene TRBV7-9; D unclear. CDR3 length: 17 amino acids. Germline CDR1 is SEHNR and CDR2 is FQNEAQ (reference sequence). V was shortened by 3 bases and J by 0 bases, with 12 bases between the two germline ends. The CDR3 region has the DNA TGTGCCAGCAGCTTGGGCAGTTACAACTCTGGGGCCAACGTCCTGACTTTC. Its translation: CASSLGSYNSGANVLTF.

The rearrangement joins TRBV19 to TRBJ2-2, with 11 positions matching TRBD2. The CDR3 runs to 15 residues. The germline gives CDR1 LNHDA, CDR2 SQIVND (reference sequence). V dropped 5 bases and J dropped 6; count of bases not matched to a gene: 5. The CDR3 region has the DNA TGTGCCAGTAGTCGACTAGCGGGAATAGCCGGGGAGCTGTTTTTT. Amino acid sequence: CASSRLAGIAGELFF.

This clone was picked up one time. The rearrangement uses TRBV7-6 and TRBJ1-3, with D unresolved. Germline lookup yields CDR1 SGHVS and CDR2 FNYEAQ. CDR3 length equals 14 residues. V was shortened by 1 base and J by 0 bases, with 4 bases between the two germline ends. CDR3 region: CASSLGVSGNTIYF. CDR3 nucleotide sequence: TGTGCCAGCAGCTTAGGAGTCTCTGGAAACACCATATATTTT.

The J gene is TRBJ1-6, the V gene TRBV2; tentatively, D is TRBD1 (5 bases). Between the trimmed V and J ends, which lost 4 bases and 7 bases, there was a span of 17 bases. This CDR3 contains 16 residues. From germline, CDR1 is SNHLY and CDR2 FYNNEI. The CDR3 here is CASSVGGVARNSPLHF. CDR3 sequence (DNA): TGTGCCAGCAGTGTTGGGGGGGTTGCGAGAAATTCACCCCTCCACTTT.

V gene TRBV10-3 combines with J gene TRBJ2-7; possible D gene TRBD2, 6 bases. V was trimmed by 0 bases and J by 2 bases, leaving 17 bases between them. This CDR3 spans 17 amino acids. The germline V gene encodes CDR1 ENHRY and CDR2 SYGVKD. The CDR3 DNA is TGTGCCATCAGTGAGTCCGGGACTGCACTAATTACCTACGAGCAGTACTTC. Residues: CAISESGTALITYEQYF.

The genes are TRBV5-4 and TRBJ2-5, with a possible D match to TRBD2 (6 bases). The V gene's germline CDR1 is SGHNT and CDR2 YYREEE (reference sequence). The V and J ends lost 0 bases and 7 bases respectively, with 13 bases between them. This CDR3 is 14 amino acids long. In DNA form, the CDR3 reads TGTGCCAGCAGCTTGGAGGTGGGGGGAATGACCCAGTACTTC. It specifies CASSLEVGGMTQYF.

The V gene is TRBV6-1, the J gene TRBJ1-6; D not certain. The V gene lost 1 base and the J gene lost 7 bases, with 11 bases spanning the gap. Germline V gene data show CDR1 as MNHNS and CDR2 as SASEGT. This CDR3 has 15 residues. CDR3 in amino acids: CASSEGVGGNSPLHF. Written as DNA, the CDR3 is TGTGCCAGCAGTGAAGGGGTTGGAGGAAATTCACCCCTCCACTTT.

The V gene is TRBV4-1, the J gene TRBJ2-2; TRBD2 matches 10 bases. Germline V CDR1 and CDR2: MGHRA, YSYEKL. The trim removed 3 bases at V and 1 base at J, leaving 5 bases unmatched. The CDR3 covers 17 residues. The CDR3 bases are TGCGCCAGCAGCCACGAAAGGACTAGCGGGAACACCGGGGAGCTGTTTTTT. Translation gives CASSHERTSGNTGELFF.

This clone has just a few counts. The chain links TRBV7-2 to TRBJ2-5; TRBD2 agrees at 9 bases. Germline V gives CDR1 SGHTA, CDR2 FQGNSA. The CDR3 is made up of 17 amino acids. Trimming at V came to 0 bases and at J to 5 bases, leaving 10 bases not matched to a gene. In nucleotides, the CDR3 is TGTGCCAGCAGCTTAGCGAAGCTAGCGGGATTCAGCGAGACCCAGTACTTC. Amino acid sequence: CASSLAKLAGFSETQYF.

The CDR3 DNA sequence: TGTGCCAGCAGCTTTTTCGGTTTAAAGGGGTTCGAGCAGTACTTC. Encoded protein: CASSFFGLKGFEQYF. The rearrangement links TRBV7-9 to TRBJ2-7, with a tentative D call TRBD1 (5 bases). Germline CDR1 SEHNR, CDR2 FQNEAQ (reference sequence). The CDR3 runs 15 residues. Trimming removed 3 bases at V and 6 bases at J, with 18 bases between.

This chain uses TRBV13 with TRBJ2-5; D possibly corresponds to TRBD2 (6 bases). V shed 2 bases and J shed 2 bases, with 15 bases lying between them. The CDR3 contains 16 residues. Germline-derived CDR1 and CDR2 are PRHDT and FYEKMQ (reference sequence). Here the CDR3 reads CASSLRLEGTQETQYF. The DNA of the CDR3 is TGTGCCAGCAGCTTAAGGTTGGAGGGGACTCAAGAGACCCAGTACTTC.

This clone was detected a few times. This chain connects TRBV7-9 to TRBJ2-7, with 8 positions matching TRBD2. V lost 3 bases and J lost 6; bases outside the gene matches: 4. The CDR3 runs to 13 residues. The germline V gene encodes CDR1 SEHNR and CDR2 FQNEAQ (reference sequence). This CDR3 reads CASSFAGGREQYF. CDR3 coding DNA: TGTGCCAGCAGCTTTGCGGGAGGTCGCGAGCAGTACTTC.